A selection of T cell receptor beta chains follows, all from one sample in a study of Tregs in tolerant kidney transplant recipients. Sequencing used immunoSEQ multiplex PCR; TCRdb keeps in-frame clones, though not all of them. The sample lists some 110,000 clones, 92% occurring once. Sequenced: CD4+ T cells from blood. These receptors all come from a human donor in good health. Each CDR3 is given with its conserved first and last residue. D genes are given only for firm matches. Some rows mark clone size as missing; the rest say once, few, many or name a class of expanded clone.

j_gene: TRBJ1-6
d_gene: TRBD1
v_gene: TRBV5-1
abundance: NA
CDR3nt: TGCGCCAGCAGCCCGGGACAGTATAATTCACCCCTCCACTTT
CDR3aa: CASSPGQYNSPLHF

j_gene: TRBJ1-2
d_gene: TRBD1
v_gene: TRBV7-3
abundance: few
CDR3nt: TGTGCCAGCAGCTTACGACAGGGTAGTGGCTACACCTTC
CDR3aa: CASSLRQGSGYTF

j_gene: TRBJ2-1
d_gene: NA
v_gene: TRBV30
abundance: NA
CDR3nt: TGTGCCTTCGGTAGGAATGAGCAGTTCTTC
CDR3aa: CAFGRNEQFF

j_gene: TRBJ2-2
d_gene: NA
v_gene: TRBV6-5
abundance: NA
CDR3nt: TGTGCCAGCAGTTACGGGGGGACCCCGAGCACCGGGGAGCTGTTTTTT
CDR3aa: CASSYGGTPSTGELFF

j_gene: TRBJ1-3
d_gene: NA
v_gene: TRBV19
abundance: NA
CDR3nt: TGTGCCAGTAGTCCCACGGGAGGAAACACCATATATTTT
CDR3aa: CASSPTGGNTIYF

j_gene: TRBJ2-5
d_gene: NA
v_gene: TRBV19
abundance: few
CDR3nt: TGTGCCAGTAGTATAGCCGGTCCGTTCGGAGGGACCCAGTACTTC
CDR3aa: CASSIAGPFGGTQYF

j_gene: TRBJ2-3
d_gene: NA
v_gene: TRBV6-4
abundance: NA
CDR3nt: TGTGCCAGCAGTGCTTACCTCAGCACAGATACGCAGTATTTT
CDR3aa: CASSAYLSTDTQYF

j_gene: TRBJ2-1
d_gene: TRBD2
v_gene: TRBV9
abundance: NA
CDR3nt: TGTGCCAGCAGCGTAGGGCTAGCGGGGGTCTCAACCACCTACAATGAGCAGTTCTTC
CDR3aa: CASSVGLAGVSTTYNEQFF

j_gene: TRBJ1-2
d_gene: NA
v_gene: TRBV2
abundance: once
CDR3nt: TGTGCCAGCTCTCTCGAAGGGTATGGCTACACCTTC
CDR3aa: CASSLEGYGYTF

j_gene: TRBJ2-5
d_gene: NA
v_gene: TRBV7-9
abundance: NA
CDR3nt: TGTGCCAGCAGCTTAGGCGGAGGAGAGACCCAGTACTTC
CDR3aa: CASSLGGGETQYF

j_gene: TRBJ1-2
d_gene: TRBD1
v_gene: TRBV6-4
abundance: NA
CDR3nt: TGTGCCAGCAGTCCAACAGGGGGGCATGGCTACACCTTC
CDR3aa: CASSPTGGHGYTF

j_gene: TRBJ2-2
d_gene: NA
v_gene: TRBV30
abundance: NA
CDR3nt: TGTGCCTGGAGTAGGGACTCCTACACCGGGGAGCTGTTTTTT
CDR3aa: CAWSRDSYTGELFF

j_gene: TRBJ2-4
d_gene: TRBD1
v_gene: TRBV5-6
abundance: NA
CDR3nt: TGTGCCAGCAGCTTGGGGTACAGGGGAAACATTCAGTACTTC
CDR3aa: CASSLGYRGNIQYF

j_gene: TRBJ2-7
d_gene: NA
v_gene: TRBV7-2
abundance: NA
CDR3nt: TGTGCCAGCAGCTTAGGATTGGGGGACGAGCAGTACTTC
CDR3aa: CASSLGLGDEQYF

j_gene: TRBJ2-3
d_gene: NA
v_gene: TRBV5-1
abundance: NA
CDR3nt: TGCGCCAGCAGCTTGGACGGGCAAAACACAGATACGCAGTATTTT
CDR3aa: CASSLDGQNTDTQYF

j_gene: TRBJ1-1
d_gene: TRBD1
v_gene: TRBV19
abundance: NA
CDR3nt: TGTGCCAGTTCTCGGGACAGCCTGAACACTGAAGCTTTCTTT
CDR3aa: CASSRDSLNTEAFF

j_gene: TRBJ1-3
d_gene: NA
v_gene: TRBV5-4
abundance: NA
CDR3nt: TGTGCCAGCAGCTTGGGACGGAGCTCTGGAAACACCATATATTTT
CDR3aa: CASSLGRSSGNTIYF

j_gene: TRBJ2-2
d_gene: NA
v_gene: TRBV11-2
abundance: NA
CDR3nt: TGTGCCAGCAGCTTAAGGTTCGGCAGGGTGTATCCGAACACCGGGGAGCTGTTTTTT
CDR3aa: CASSLRFGRVYPNTGELFF

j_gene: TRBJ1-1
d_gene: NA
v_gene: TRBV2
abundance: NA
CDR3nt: TGTGCCAGCACCTGGAATGGGAACACTGAAGCTTTCTTT
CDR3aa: CASTWNGNTEAFF

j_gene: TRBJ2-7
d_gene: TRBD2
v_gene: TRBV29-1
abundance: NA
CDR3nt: TGCAGCGCCCTTAGCGGGGGGTCCTACGAGCAGTACTTC
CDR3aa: CSALSGGSYEQYF

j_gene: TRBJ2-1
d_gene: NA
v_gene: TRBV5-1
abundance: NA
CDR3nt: TGCGCCAGCCGAACGGAGTCCGGGAACTACAATGAGCAGTTCTTC
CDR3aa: CASRTESGNYNEQFF

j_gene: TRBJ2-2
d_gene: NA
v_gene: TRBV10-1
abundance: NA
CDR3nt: TGCGCCAGCAGTGGTGGGTCGAACACCGGGGAGCTGTTTTTT
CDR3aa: CASSGGSNTGELFF

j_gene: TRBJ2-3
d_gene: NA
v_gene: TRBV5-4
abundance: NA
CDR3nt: TGTGCCAGCAGCTTGGATAGCGGTTCCACAGATACGCAGTATTTT
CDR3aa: CASSLDSGSTDTQYF

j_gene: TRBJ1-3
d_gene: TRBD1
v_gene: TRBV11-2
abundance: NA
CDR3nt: TGTGCCAGCAGCTTACCGGGACAGGGAAGGTGGTCTGGAAACACCATATATTTT
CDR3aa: CASSLPGQGRWSGNTIYF

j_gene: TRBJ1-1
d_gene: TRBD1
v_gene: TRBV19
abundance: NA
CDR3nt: TGTGCCAGTAGTGCTGGACAGGGACGAGGGACTGAAGCTTTCTTT
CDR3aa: CASSAGQGRGTEAFF

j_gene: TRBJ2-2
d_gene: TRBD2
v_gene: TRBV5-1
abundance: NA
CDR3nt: TGCGCCAGCTCCCCCCCAGCGGGAGGCCCCCCCGGGGAGCTGTTTTTT
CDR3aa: CASSPPAGGPPGELFF

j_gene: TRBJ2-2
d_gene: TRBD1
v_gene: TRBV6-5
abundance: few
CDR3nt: TGTGCCAGCAGGATTGACAGGGGGAGAACCGGGGAGCTGTTTTTT
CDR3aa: CASRIDRGRTGELFF

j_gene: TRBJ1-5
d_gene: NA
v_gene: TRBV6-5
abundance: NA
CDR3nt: TGTGCCAGCAGTTCCCGCCTCCGGGCTCAGCCCCAGCATTTT
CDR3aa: CASSSRLRAQPQHF

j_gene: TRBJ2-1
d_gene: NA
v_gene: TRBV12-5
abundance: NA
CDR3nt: TGTGCTAGTGGTTTATCCGGGAGCTCCTACAATGAGCAGTTCTTC
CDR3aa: CASGLSGSSYNEQFF

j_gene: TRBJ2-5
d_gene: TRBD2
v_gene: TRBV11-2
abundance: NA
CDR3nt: TGTGCCAGCAGCTTAGGGGGACTAGCGGGATATTGGGGAGAGACCCAGTACTTC
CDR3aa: CASSLGGLAGYWGETQYF

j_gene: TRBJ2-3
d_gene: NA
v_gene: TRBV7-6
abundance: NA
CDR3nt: TGTGCCAGCAGCCGGACGGGGATGGGAGGTTTAAGTGGTACGCAGTATTTT
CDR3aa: CASSRTGMGGLSGTQYF

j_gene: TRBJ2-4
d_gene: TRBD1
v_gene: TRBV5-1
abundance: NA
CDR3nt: TGCGCCAGCAGCTTGGAAATAGGGACAGCAAAAAACATTCAGTACTTC
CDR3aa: CASSLEIGTAKNIQYF

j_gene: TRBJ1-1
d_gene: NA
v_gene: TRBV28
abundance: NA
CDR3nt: TGTGCCAGCCGAGAACTACAAACAGGGATTACTGAAGCTTTCTTT
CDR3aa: CASRELQTGITEAFF

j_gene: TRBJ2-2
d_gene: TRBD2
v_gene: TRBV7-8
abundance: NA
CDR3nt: TGTGCCAGCAGCATTCTAGCGGGCGGGAGGAACACCGGGGAGCTGTTTTTT
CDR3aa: CASSILAGGRNTGELFF

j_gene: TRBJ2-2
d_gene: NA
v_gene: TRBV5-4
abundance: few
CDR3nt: TGTGCCAGCAGCTTGTGGAGCCAGAACACCGGGGAGCTGTTTTTT
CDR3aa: CASSLWSQNTGELFF

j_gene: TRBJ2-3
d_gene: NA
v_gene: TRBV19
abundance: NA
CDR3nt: TGTGCCAGTAGTATTCTCCGGATCACAGATACGCAGTATTTT
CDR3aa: CASSILRITDTQYF

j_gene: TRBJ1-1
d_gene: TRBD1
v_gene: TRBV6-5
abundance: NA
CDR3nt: TGTGCCAGCAGTTCGCGACAGGGGGCTACCTCCGAAGCTTTCTTT
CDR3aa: CASSSRQGATSEAFF